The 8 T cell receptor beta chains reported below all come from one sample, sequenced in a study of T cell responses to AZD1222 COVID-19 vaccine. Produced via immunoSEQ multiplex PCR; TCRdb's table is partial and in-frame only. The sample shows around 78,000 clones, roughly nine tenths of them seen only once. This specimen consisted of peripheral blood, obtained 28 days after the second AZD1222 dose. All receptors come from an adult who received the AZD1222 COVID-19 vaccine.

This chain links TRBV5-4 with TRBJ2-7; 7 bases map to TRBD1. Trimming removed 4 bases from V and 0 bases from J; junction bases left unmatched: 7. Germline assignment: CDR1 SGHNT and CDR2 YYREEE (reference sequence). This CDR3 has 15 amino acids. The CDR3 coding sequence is TGTGCCAGCAGCCCTTCAGGACAGGTCTCCTACGAGCAGTACTTC. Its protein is CASSPSGQVSYEQYF.

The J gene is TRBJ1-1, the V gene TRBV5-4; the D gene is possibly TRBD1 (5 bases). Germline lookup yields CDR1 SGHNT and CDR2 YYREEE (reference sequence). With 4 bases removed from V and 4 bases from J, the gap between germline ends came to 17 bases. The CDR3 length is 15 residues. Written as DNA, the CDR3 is TGTGCCAGCAGCAGACCAATCCGGGACGGCACTGAAGCTTTCTTT. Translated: CASSRPIRDGTEAFF.

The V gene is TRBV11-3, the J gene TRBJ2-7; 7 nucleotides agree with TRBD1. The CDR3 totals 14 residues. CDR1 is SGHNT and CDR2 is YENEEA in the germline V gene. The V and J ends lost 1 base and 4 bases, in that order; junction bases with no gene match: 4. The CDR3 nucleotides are TGTGCCAGCAGCTTAGGGGACAGCCCTTACGAGCAGTACTTC. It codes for CASSLGDSPYEQYF.

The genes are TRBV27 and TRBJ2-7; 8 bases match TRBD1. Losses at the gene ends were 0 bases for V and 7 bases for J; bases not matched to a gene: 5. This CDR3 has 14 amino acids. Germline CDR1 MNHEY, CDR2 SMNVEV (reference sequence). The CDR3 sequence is CASSLSQGAREQYF. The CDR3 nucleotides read TGTGCCAGCAGTTTATCGCAGGGGGCGAGGGAGCAGTACTTC.

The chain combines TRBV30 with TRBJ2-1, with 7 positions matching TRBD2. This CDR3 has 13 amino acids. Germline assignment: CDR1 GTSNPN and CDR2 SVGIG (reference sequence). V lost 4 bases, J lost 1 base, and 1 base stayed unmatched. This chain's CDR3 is CAWTSGSYNEQFF. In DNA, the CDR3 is TGTGCCTGGACTAGCGGTTCCTACAATGAGCAGTTCTTC.

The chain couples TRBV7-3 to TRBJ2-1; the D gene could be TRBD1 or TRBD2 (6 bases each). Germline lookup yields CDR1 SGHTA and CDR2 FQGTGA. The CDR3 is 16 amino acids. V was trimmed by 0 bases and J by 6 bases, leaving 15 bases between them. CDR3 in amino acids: CASSLTGGAIINEQFF. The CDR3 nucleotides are TGTGCCAGCAGCTTAACGGGGGGCGCGATTATCAATGAGCAGTTCTTC.

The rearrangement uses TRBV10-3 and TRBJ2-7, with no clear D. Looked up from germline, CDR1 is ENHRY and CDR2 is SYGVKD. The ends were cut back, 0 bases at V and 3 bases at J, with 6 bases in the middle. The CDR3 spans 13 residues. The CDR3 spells CAISESLSYEQYF. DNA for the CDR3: TGTGCCATCAGTGAGTCGCTGAGCTACGAGCAGTACTTC.

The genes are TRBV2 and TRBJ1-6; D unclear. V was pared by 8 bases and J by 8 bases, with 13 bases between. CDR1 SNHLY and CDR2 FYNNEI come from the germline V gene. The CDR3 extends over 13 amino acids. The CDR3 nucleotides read TGTGCCAGCCAGGTCCAGGAAGATTCACCCCTCCACTTT. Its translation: CASQVQEDSPLHF.